This T cell receptor (beta chain) was recorded in a study of technical replicates of blood from several donors. Repertoires were generated with immunoSEQ multiplex PCR, while TCRdb's copy carries only in-frame clones and drops some. The table lists tens of thousands of clones, 93% of them singletons, with approximately 0.24% in the top ten. The CDR3 is 15 residues long. After removal of 1 base from V and 3 bases from J, the junction contained 3 bases not matched to a gene. Germline-derived CDR1 and CDR2 are MGHRA and YSYEKL. Material for sequencing was T cells isolated from PBMCs. This receptor was identified in a human donor in good health. The chain employs TRBV4-1 and TRBJ2-1; 7 positions agree with TRBD2. The CDR3 protein is CASSQGLADYNEQFF. The CDR3 region has the DNA TGCGCCAGCAGCCAAGGCCTAGCGGACTACAATGAGCAGTTCTTC.